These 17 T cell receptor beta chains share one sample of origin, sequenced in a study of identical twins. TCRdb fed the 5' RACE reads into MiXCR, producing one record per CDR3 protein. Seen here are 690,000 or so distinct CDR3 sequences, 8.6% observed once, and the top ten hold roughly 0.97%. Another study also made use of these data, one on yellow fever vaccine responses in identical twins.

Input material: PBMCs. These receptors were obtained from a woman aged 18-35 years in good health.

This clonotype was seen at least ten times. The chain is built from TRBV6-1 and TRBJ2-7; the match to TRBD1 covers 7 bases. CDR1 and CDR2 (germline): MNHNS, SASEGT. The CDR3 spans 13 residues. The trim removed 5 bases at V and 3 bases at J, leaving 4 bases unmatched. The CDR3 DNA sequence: TGTGCCAGCAGTACGGGACAGATCTACGAGCAGTACTTC. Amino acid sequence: CASSTGQIYEQYF.

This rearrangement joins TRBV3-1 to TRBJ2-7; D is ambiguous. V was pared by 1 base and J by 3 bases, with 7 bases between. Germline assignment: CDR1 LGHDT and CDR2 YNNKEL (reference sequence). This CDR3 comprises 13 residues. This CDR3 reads CASSQADYYEQYF. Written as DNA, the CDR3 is TGTGCCAGCAGCCAAGCTGATTACTACGAGCAGTACTTC.

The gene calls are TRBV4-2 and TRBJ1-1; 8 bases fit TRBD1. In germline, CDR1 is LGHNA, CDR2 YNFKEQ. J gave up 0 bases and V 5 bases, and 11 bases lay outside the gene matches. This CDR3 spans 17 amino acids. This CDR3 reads CASSNIDRGPVNTEAFF. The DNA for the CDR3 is TGTGCCAGCAGCAATATCGACAGGGGCCCTGTGAACACTGAAGCTTTCTTT.

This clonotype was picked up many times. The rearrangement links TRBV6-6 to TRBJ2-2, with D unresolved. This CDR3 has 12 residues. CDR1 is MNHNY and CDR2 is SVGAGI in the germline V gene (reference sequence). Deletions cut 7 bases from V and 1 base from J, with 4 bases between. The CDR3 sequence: CASTQNTGELFF. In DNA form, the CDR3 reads TGTGCCAGCACCCAGAACACCGGGGAGCTGTTTTTT.

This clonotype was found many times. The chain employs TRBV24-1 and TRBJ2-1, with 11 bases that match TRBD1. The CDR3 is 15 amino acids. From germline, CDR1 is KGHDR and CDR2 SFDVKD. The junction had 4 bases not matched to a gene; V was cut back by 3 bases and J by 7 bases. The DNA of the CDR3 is TGTGCCACCAGTGATATTGGGACAGGGGGAAATGAGCAGTTCTTC. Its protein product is CATSDIGTGGNEQFF.

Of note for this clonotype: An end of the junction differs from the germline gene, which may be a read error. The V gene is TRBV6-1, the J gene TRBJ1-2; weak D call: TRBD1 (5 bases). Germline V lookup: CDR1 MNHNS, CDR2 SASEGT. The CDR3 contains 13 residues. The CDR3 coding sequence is TGTGCCAGCAGTGAATATAGGGACGCCCTCCATAGCTTC. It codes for CASSEYRDALHSF.

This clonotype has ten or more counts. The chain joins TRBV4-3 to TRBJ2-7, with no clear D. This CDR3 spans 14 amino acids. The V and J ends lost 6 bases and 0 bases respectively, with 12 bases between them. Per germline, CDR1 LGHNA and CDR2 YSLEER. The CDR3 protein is CASSRAGNSYEQYF. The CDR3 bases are TGCGCCAGCAGTAGAGCCGGAAACTCCTACGAGCAGTACTTC.

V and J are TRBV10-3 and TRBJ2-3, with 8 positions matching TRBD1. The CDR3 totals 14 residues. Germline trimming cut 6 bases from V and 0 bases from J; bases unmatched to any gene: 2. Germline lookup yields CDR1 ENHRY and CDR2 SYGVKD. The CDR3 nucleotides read TGTGCCATCAGAGGGACAGGCAGCACAGATACGCAGTATTTT. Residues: CAIRGTGSTDTQYF.

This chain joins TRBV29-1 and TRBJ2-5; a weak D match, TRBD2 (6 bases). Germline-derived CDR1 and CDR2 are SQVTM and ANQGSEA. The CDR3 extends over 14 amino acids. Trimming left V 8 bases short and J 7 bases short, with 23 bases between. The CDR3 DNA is TGCAGCACCGGGGGACCCCCCGTTGAGGGGACCCAGTACTTC. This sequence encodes CSTGGPPVEGTQYF.

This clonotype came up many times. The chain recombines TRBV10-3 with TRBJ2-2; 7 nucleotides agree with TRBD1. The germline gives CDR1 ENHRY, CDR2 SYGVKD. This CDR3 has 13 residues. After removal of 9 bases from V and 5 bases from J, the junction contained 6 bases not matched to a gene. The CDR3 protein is CAIPGQSTGELFF. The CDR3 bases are TGTGCCATACCGGGACAGAGTACCGGGGAGCTGTTTTTT.

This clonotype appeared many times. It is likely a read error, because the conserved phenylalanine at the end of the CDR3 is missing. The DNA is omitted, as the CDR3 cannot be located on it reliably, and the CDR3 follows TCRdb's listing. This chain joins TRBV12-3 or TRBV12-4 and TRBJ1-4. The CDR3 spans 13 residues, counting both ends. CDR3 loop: CASSLEGSGMLRI.

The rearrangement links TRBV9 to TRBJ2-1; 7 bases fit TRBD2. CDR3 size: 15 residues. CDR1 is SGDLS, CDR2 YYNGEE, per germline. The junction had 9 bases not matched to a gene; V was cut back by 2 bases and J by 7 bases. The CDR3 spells CASSVLRVGGNEQFF. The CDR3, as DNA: TGTGCCAGCAGCGTCCTCCGGGTGGGGGGGAATGAGCAGTTCTTC. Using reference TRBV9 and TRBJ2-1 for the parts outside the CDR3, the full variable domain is DSGVTQTPKHLITATGQRVTLRCSPRSGDLSVYWYQQSLDQGLQFLIQYYNGEERAKGNILERFSAQQFPDLHSELNLSSLELGDSALYFCASSVLRVGGNEQFFGPGTRLTVL.

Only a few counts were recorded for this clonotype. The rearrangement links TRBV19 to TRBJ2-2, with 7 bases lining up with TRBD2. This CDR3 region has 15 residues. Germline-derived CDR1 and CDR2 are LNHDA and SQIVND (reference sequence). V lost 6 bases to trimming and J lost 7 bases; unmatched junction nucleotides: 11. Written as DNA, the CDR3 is TGTGCCAGTAGCTATCGGGGGGTGAGCAGCGGGGAGCTGTTTTTT. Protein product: CASSYRGVSSGELFF. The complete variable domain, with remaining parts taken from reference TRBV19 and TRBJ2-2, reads DGGITQSPKYLFRKEGQNVTLSCEQNLNHDAMYWYRQDPGQGLRLIYYSQIVNDFQKGDIAEGYSVSREKKESFPLTVTSAQKNPTAFYLCASSYRGVSSGELFFGEGSRLTVL.

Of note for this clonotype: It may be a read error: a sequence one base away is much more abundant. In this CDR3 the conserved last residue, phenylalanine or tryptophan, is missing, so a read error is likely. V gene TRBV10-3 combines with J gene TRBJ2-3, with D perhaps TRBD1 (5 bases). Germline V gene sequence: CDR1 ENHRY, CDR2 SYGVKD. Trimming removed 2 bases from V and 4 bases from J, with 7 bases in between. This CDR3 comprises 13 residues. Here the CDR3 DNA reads TGTGCCATCAGTGAGGGGGCCCCAGATACGCAGTATCTT. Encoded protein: CAISEGAPDTQYL.

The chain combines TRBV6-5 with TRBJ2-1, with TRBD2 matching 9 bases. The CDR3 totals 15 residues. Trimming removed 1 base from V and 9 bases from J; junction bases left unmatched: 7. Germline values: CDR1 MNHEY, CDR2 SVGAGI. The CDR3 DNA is TGTGCCAGCAGTTACTGGGGTAGCGGGAGTTTTGAGCAGTTCTTC. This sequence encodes CASSYWGSGSFEQFF.

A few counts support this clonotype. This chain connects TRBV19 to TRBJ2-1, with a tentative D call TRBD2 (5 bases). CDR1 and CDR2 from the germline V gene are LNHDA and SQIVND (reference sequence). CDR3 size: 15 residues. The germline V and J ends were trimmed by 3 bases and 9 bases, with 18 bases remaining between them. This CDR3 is CASSMGGSSRAEQFF. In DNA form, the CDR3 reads TGTGCCAGTAGTATGGGCGGGTCCAGCCGTGCTGAGCAGTTCTTC.

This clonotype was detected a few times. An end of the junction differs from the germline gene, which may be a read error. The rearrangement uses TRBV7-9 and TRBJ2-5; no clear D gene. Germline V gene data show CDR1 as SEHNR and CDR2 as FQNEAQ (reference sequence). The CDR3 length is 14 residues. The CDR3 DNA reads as TGTGCCAGCAGCTCCCTCGCGGTCCAAGTGACCCAGTACTTC. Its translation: CASSSLAVQVTQYF. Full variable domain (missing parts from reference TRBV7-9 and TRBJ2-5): DTGVSQNPRHKITKRGQNVTFRCDPISEHNRLYWYRQTLGQGPEFLTYFQNEAQLEKSRLLSDRFSAERPKGSFSTLEIQRTEQGDSAMYLCASSSLAVQVTQYFGPGTRLLVL.